The 15 T cell receptor beta chains below were found in one sample sequenced in a study of T cells in Graves' hyperthyroidism and ophthalmopathy. RNA transcripts gave rise to amplified TCR beta CDR3 regions. Primed by the HTBI set, a first-round RT-PCR was run on the TCR CDR3. From the multiplex PCR reads, TCRdb called clonotypes with MiXCR, one entry per CDR3 protein. This table has around 500,000 distinct CDR3 sequences, around 15% appearing once. The source material was blood. Every receptor here comes from a woman aged 40 to 50 with Graves' hyperthyroidism.

This clonotype appeared many times. The rearrangement uses TRBV15 and TRBJ2-5, with 9 bases identical to TRBD1. There are 16 residues in the CDR3. Germline assignment: CDR1 LNHNV and CDR2 YYDKDF (reference sequence). Losses at the gene ends were 1 base for V and 5 bases for J; bases not matched to a gene: 8. The DNA for the CDR3 is TGTGCCACCAGCAGAGGGGGACAGGGCGTCCGGGAGACCCAGTACTTC. It codes for CATSRGGQGVRETQYF.

This clonotype was found many times. The V gene is TRBV5-1, the J gene TRBJ2-1, with TRBD2 matching over 9 bases. Per germline, CDR1 SGHRS and CDR2 YFSETQ. CDR3 length: 16 residues. V trimming: 3 bases; J trimming: 6 bases; junction bases outside the gene matches: 10. CDR3 sequence: CASSSNSGSPVNEQFF. DNA for the CDR3: TGCGCCAGCAGCTCCAATAGCGGGAGCCCAGTCAATGAGCAGTTCTTC. The variable domain in full, with the rest retrieved from reference TRBV5-1 and TRBJ2-1, is KAGVTQTPRYLIKTRGQQVTLSCSPISGHRSVSWYQQTPGQGLQFLFEYFSETQRNKGNFPGRFSGRQFSNSRSEMNVSTLELGDSALYLCASSSNSGSPVNEQFFGPGTRLTVL.

This clonotype was found a few times. V is TRBV28 and J is TRBJ2-6; D is tentatively TRBD1 or TRBD2 (5 bases each). Germline loops: CDR1 MDHEN, CDR2 SYDVKM. The CDR3 consists of 16 residues. The V end lost 8 bases, the J end lost 2 bases, and 16 bases lay between the germline ends. The CDR3 protein is CASGDGGTAGANVLTF. For the CDR3, the DNA is TGTGCCAGCGGGGACGGCGGTACTGCTGGGGCCAACGTCCTGACTTTC.

Ten or more counts support this clonotype. The chain couples TRBV27 to TRBJ2-7; 8 nucleotides agree with TRBD2. The CDR3 contains 15 residues. Germline assignment: CDR1 MNHEY and CDR2 SMNVEV (reference sequence). V lost 5 bases, J lost 5 bases, and 11 bases stayed unmatched. The CDR3 DNA sequence: TGTGCCAGCAGTACGGACCGGGAGGGCCAAAACGAGCAGTACTTC. Translated, it gives CASSTDREGQNEQYF.

At least ten counts were recorded for this clonotype. DNA of the CDR3: TGTGCCAGCAGTTTACGCGGGACAGGGGCCTCCAGACCCCAGCATTTT. Amino acid sequence: CASSLRGTGASRPQHF. The genes are TRBV12-3 or TRBV12-4 and TRBJ1-5, with 10 nucleotides matching TRBD1. This CDR3 is built from 16 residues. V lost 2 bases to trimming and J lost 10 bases; unmatched junction nucleotides: 11.

In this sample, this clonotype turned up many times. The rearrangement joins TRBV5-1 to TRBJ2-3; D is perhaps TRBD1 or TRBD2 (5 bases each). The CDR3 totals 16 residues. Trimming left V 0 bases short and J 1 base short, with 12 bases between. The germline V gene encodes CDR1 SGHRS and CDR2 YFSETQ. CDR3 protein: CASSLGWDQGTDTQYF. Here the CDR3 DNA reads TGCGCCAGCAGCTTGGGCTGGGACCAGGGCACAGATACGCAGTATTTT.

Ten or more counts support this clonotype. This rearrangement joins TRBV3-1 to TRBJ2-7; 9 positions agree with TRBD1. V was clipped by 4 bases and J by 4 bases; unmatched bases: 5. This CDR3 comprises 14 residues. Germline lookup yields CDR1 LGHDT and CDR2 YNNKEL (reference sequence). The CDR3 spells CASSRDRGDYEQYF. In nucleotides, the CDR3 is TGTGCCAGCAGCCGAGACAGGGGGGATTACGAGCAGTACTTC.

The table lists this clonotype with a few counts. The chain carries TRBV28 and TRBJ1-2; tentative D call: TRBD1 (6 bases). Germline-derived CDR1 and CDR2 are MDHEN and SYDVKM. Trimming cost V 4 bases and J 7 bases, with 19 bases left between them. There are 15 residues in the CDR3. The CDR3 DNA reads TGTGCCAGCAGTTCGCCCCCCCCAGGGGATGTTGGCTACACCTTC. This encodes CASSSPPPGDVGYTF.

This clonotype was found many times. The J gene is TRBJ2-2, the V gene TRBV12-3 or TRBV12-4; D ambiguous. The CDR3 extends over 15 amino acids. V lost 6 bases and J 4 bases, leaving 15 bases between the germline ends. The CDR3 DNA sequence: TGTGCCAGCAGCCCTTCGGCCGTGACCACCGGGGAGCTGTTTTTT. It is translated as CASSPSAVTTGELFF.

V gene TRBV20-1 combines with J gene TRBJ1-2; no firm D call. Germline assignment: CDR1 DFQATT and CDR2 SNEGSKA (reference sequence). Trimming took 1 base from V and 5 from J, leaving 14 bases between them. This CDR3 has 14 amino acids. CDR3 in amino acids: CSARVTGRLYGYTF. The CDR3 DNA sequence: TGCAGTGCTAGAGTGACGGGGAGATTATATGGCTACACCTTC.

This clonotype was observed many times. The V gene is TRBV10-3, the J gene TRBJ1-1, with a tentative D call TRBD1 (5 bases). CDR3 length: 14 amino acids. Trimming cost V 11 bases and J 0 bases, with 16 bases left between them. The germline V gene encodes CDR1 ENHRY and CDR2 SYGVKD. CDR3 sequence reads: CASGTVHMNTEAFF. The CDR3 DNA reads as TGTGCCTCTGGGACGGTCCACATGAACACTGAAGCTTTCTTT.

The rearrangement joins TRBV7-9 to TRBJ1-6, with unresolved D. Germline assignment: CDR1 SEHNR and CDR2 FQNEAQ (reference sequence). Trimming removed 2 bases from V and 10 bases from J, with 9 bases in between. The CDR3 length is 13 residues. CDR3 in amino acids: CASSLSSQSPLHF. Here the CDR3 DNA reads TGTGCCAGCAGCTTATCTTCCCAATCACCCCTCCACTTT.

The chain recombines TRBV7-8 with TRBJ2-5; 14 positions agree with TRBD2. This CDR3 is built from 19 residues. Losses at the gene ends were 4 bases for V and 2 bases for J; bases not matched to a gene: 12. The germline V gene encodes CDR1 SGHVS and CDR2 FQNEAQ. The CDR3 DNA reads TGTGCCAGCAGCTCTTGGGGACTAGCGGGAGCGGTGGGACAAGAGACCCAGTACTTC. It codes for CASSSWGLAGAVGQETQYF. Together with reference TRBV7-8 and TRBJ2-5, the CDR3 gives the full variable domain: GAGVSQSPRYKVAKRGQDVALRCDPISGHVSLFWYQQALGQGPEFLTYFQNEAQLDKSGLPSDRFFAERPEGSVSTLKIQRTQQEDSAVYLCASSSWGLAGAVGQETQYFGPGTRLLVL.

V gene TRBV9 combines with J gene TRBJ2-3, with D perhaps TRBD2 (6 bases). V was pared by 6 bases and J by 1 base, with 9 bases between. This CDR3 is built from 13 residues. Germline lookup yields CDR1 SGDLS and CDR2 YYNGEE. The CDR3 spells CASTASGTDTQYF. The CDR3 DNA follows: TGTGCCAGCACGGCTAGCGGCACAGATACGCAGTATTTT.

This clonotype showed up many times. The chain employs TRBV11-3 and TRBJ2-5, with D possibly TRBD1 on 5 matching bases. The germline gives CDR1 SGHNT, CDR2 YENEEA. Trimming left V 5 bases short and J 4 bases short, with 17 bases between. The CDR3 contains 15 residues. The CDR3 loop reads CASSTDSSPSETQYF. The CDR3 DNA reads TGTGCCAGCAGCACCGACAGCTCCCCCTCAGAGACCCAGTACTTC.